The T cell receptor (beta chain) described here comes from a study of cytomegalovirus exposure and HLA in healthy donors. After removal of 3 bases from V and 6 bases from J, the junction contained 5 bases not matched to a gene. The CDR3 has 15 amino acids. CDR1 is SGDLS, CDR2 YYNGEE, per germline. Study observations and caveats: When analyzed later, a missense DCLRE1C variant was found to be linked to TCR beta V- and J-gene trimming. Productive rates of about 90% or about 30% were seen for most TCR beta V segments in an earlier analysis.

Primers: 60 Vbeta forward and 13 Jbeta reverse. Generated by immunoSEQ multiplex PCR, the TCRdb table keeps only in-frame clones and is missing some. The table shows around 67,000 clones, with 60% to 80% occurring only once. The donors (healthy individuals) were bone marrow donors. The count of this clone is one. As yet, its antigen is unknown. The receptor was isolated from a woman in her twenties or thirties in good health and CMV-seropositive. Sequences were obtained from PBMCs. This chain links TRBV9 with TRBJ1-4; TRBD1 aligns across 10 bases. The chain's CDR3 is CASSGGGTGDEKLFF. CDR3 bases: TGTGCCAGCAGCGGGGGCGGGACAGGGGATGAAAAACTGTTTTTT.